This T cell receptor beta chain was captured in a study of shared clonotypes between healthy human individuals. At the level of the study: CD4 naive cells filled three plates per donor, CD4 memory three, CD8 naive two and CD8 memory one.

Germline lookup yields CDR1 SGHTA and CDR2 FQGTGA. V shed 3 bases, J shed 7 bases, and the junction held 7 bases outside the gene matches. The CDR3 runs 15 residues. This clone was counted once. What it recognizes is unknown. General study points: Across a handful of donors, naive CD4 shared about 5%, naive CD8 more than 3%, memory CD4 roughly 2.5%, memory CD8 about 0.4%. Even with large depth, rarefaction showed that sorted-subset sequencing was incomplete.

Assay: immunoSEQ multiplex PCR; the TCRdb copy retains only in-frame clones and omits some. This table holds more than 2,000,000 clones, roughly 92% found once. The TCR sequence derives from a man younger than 30 in good health. The chain is built from TRBV7-3 and TRBJ2-1; 9 bases align to TRBD1. Sequencing was done on a sample of naive CD4+ T cells sorted from blood. Sample subset: CD45RA+ positively selected. The CDR3 is CASSLLGTGRNEQFF. CDR3 nucleotide sequence: TGTGCCAGCAGCTTGTTGGGGACAGGGCGGAATGAGCAGTTCTTC.